The clone carrying this T cell receptor beta chain was observed once. Trimming left V 1 base short and J 4 bases short, with 13 bases between. The CDR3 extends over 15 amino acids. Germline V gene sequence: CDR1 SGHTA, CDR2 FQGTGA. These data are taken from a study of cytomegalovirus exposure and HLA in healthy donors. In the PCR, 60 Vbeta and 13 Jbeta primers were used. Assay used: immunoSEQ multiplex PCR; TCRdb lists only in-frame clones, some missing. Found here are 120,000 or so clones, 80% of them singletons; the top ten hold approximately 10%. The gene calls are TRBV7-3 and TRBJ1-1; weak D call: TRBD1 (5 bases). The specimen sequenced was PBMCs. This receptor was identified in a man younger than 45 in good health and CMV-seropositive. The DNA of the CDR3 is TGTGCCAGCAGCTTAAACGGGGGATCGGGCACTGAAGCTTTCTTT. Protein sequence: CASSLNGGSGTEAFF.